Below, 30 T cell receptor beta chains from the same sample are listed, as sequenced in a study of spatial heterogeneity in lung cancer (dated by TCRdb to the late 2010s). This sample's time point label indicates: sample taken at primary tumor resection. The antigens for these receptors are not known. The library was produced with 5' RACE. Reads for this sample came from a NextSeq 500. TCRdb took the public reads, trimmed them with fastp at Q25, ran MiXCR for clone calling and kept in-frame beta chains. Duplicate CDR3 protein sequences are folded into a single record with the most common DNA and genes. In all, the sample holds 10,000 to 15,000 distinct CDR3 sequences, and around 6.1% of those were seen once. The ten largest clones represent roughly 3% of the sample. Broad study findings and their caveats: The tumor nonsynonymous mutation count correlated with the number of expanded alpha and beta TCRs within the tumor.

The sequencing used lung tumor tissue, collected at surgery. The receptors were sampled from a female donor with early-stage non-small cell lung cancer.

This clonotype was counted ten times or more. The genes are TRBV7-9 and TRBJ2-7, with D hard to call. Between the trimmed V and J ends, which lost 1 base and 5 bases, there was a span of 3 bases. Germline V CDR1 and CDR2: SEHNR, FQNEAQ (reference sequence). The CDR3 loop spans 11 amino acids. The chain's CDR3 is CASSLVDEQYF. DNA of the CDR3: TGTGCCAGCAGCTTAGTTGACGAGCAGTACTTC.

By share of the sample, this clonotype is medium-sized (0.01 to 0.1%). The rearrangement joins TRBV12-3 or TRBV12-4 to TRBJ2-6; perhaps TRBD2 as D (7 bases). The V end lost 6 bases, the J end lost 0 bases, and 15 bases lay between the germline ends. CDR3 length equals 17 residues. CDR3 loop: CASRREGVSSGANVLTF. CDR3 DNA: TGTGCCAGCAGGAGGGAGGGGGTTTCCTCTGGGGCCAACGTCCTGACTTTC.

This clonotype was observed at least ten times. This chain joins TRBV12-3 or TRBV12-4 and TRBJ1-1, with D maybe TRBD1 (6 bases). With 6 bases removed from V and 3 bases from J, the gap between germline ends came to 14 bases. The CDR3 loop spans 14 amino acids. DNA of the CDR3: TGTGCCAGCAGATCACAGGGCGGGGACACTGAAGCTTTCTTT. Translation gives CASRSQGGDTEAFF.

This clonotype occurred many times. This rearrangement joins TRBV28 to TRBJ1-1, with D perhaps matching TRBD1 (5 bases). Trimming shortened V by 7 bases and J by 3 bases, and 9 bases separated the two germline ends. Germline CDR1 is MDHEN and CDR2 is SYDVKM. The CDR3 spans 12 residues. CDR3 region: CASKGTYTEAFF. In DNA, the CDR3 is TGTGCCAGCAAGGGGACGTACACTGAAGCTTTCTTT. The whole variable domain, remainder taken from reference TRBV28 and TRBJ1-1, is DVKVTQSSRYLVKRTGEKVFLECVQDMDHENMFWYRQDPGLGLRLIYFSYDVKMKEKGDIPEGYSVSREKKERFSLILESASTNQTSMYLCASKGTYTEAFFGQGTRLTVV.

This clonotype was found many times. The J gene is TRBJ2-5, the V gene TRBV7-2; D is uncertain. The V end lost 7 bases, the J end lost 5 bases, and 17 bases lay between the germline ends. Germline CDR1 and CDR2: SGHTA and FQGNSA. This CDR3 contains 14 residues. This chain's CDR3 is CASTNDWGWETQYF. CDR3 nucleotides: TGTGCCAGCACCAACGACTGGGGTTGGGAGACCCAGTACTTC. Full variable domain (outside the CDR3, taken from reference TRBV7-2 and TRBJ2-5): GAGVSQSPSNKVTEKGKDVELRCDPISGHTALYWYRQSLGQGLEFLIYFQGNSAPDKSGLPSDRFSAERTGGSVSTLTIQRTQQEDSAVYLCASTNDWGWETQYFGPGTRLLVL.

This clonotype rates as medium-sized (0.01 to 0.1%). The rearrangement uses TRBV18 and TRBJ1-5; unclear D gene. Germline V gives CDR1 KGHSH, CDR2 LQKENI. This CDR3 has 16 amino acids. The V and J ends lost 3 bases and 4 bases respectively, with 16 bases between them. The CDR3 here is CASSPSEWRENQPQHF. The CDR3 coding sequence is TGTGCCAGCTCACCCTCGGAGTGGAGGGAGAATCAGCCCCAGCATTTT.

This clonotype was detected ten times or more. The chain is built from TRBV20-1 and TRBJ2-3; no reliable D call. CDR1 and CDR2 (germline): DFQATT, SNEGSKA (reference sequence). CDR3 length: 11 amino acids. The V end was cut by 6 bases, the J end by 4 bases, with 8 bases between. CDR3 amino acids: CSAAWADTQYF. CDR3 coding DNA: TGCAGTGCCGCGTGGGCAGATACGCAGTATTTT.

In this sample, this clonotype turned up many times. J is TRBJ2-1 and V is TRBV29-1, with D possibly called TRBD1 or TRBD2 (6 bases each). The CDR3 runs to 12 residues. With 5 bases removed from V and 7 bases from J, the gap between germline ends came to 12 bases. Germline loops: CDR1 SQVTM, CDR2 ANQGSEA. The CDR3 DNA is TGCAGCGTTAGGGGGGACCGGAATGAGCAGTTCTTC. Protein sequence: CSVRGDRNEQFF.

This clonotype appeared a few times. The rearrangement links TRBV28 to TRBJ2-3; maybe TRBD2 (6 bases). CDR3 size: 13 residues. From germline, CDR1 is MDHEN and CDR2 SYDVKM. The V and J ends lost 5 bases and 8 bases respectively, with 14 bases between them. The CDR3 bases are TGTGCCAGCAGTGAAGGCGCGGAGGGTACGCAGTATTTT. It encodes CASSEGAEGTQYF.

This clonotype was seen many times. V gene TRBV20-1 combines with J gene TRBJ2-5; TRBD2 matches at 11 bases. Trimming removed 7 bases from V and 5 bases from J; junction bases left unmatched: 9. This CDR3 has 14 amino acids. Per the germline V gene, CDR1 is DFQATT and CDR2 is SNEGSKA (reference sequence). CDR3 region: CSVTKGLAAETQYF. The DNA for the CDR3 is TGCAGTGTCACGAAGGGACTAGCGGCCGAGACCCAGTACTTC.

The genes are TRBV29-1 and TRBJ2-1; the D gene is possibly TRBD1 (5 bases). V was shortened by 7 bases and J by 10 bases, with 11 bases between the two germline ends. The CDR3 has 10 amino acids. Germline CDR1 is SQVTM and CDR2 is ANQGSEA. CDR3 sequence reads: CSGGRVEQFF. DNA of the CDR3: TGCAGCGGGGGCAGGGTGGAGCAGTTCTTC.

The CDR3 here is CASSLEAGLGSTGELFF. The CDR3 DNA reads as TGTGCCAGCAGTTTGGAGGCAGGACTAGGTAGCACCGGGGAGCTGTTTTTT. The V and J genes are TRBV12-3 or TRBV12-4 and TRBJ2-2, with 7 bases aligning to TRBD2. V was clipped by 3 bases and J by 4 bases; unmatched bases: 11. This CDR3 comprises 17 residues.

This clonotype was detected ten times or more. The genes are TRBV6-6 and TRBJ2-2; D unclear. The V end lost 5 bases, the J end lost 1 base, and 5 bases lay between the germline ends. The CDR3 is 13 amino acids. The germline V gene has CDR1 MNHNY and CDR2 SVGAGI (reference sequence). The CDR3 nucleotides read TGTGCCAGCAGTCGCCAGAACACCGGGGAGCTGTTTTTT. Protein product: CASSRQNTGELFF.

This clonotype is medium-sized (0.01 to 0.1%) in the sample. The rearrangement uses TRBV6-2 or TRBV6-3 and TRBJ1-5; D is ambiguous. Looked up from germline, CDR1 is MNHEY and CDR2 is SVGEGT. V was pared by 7 bases and J by 4 bases, with 8 bases between. The CDR3 spans 12 residues. The CDR3 is CASTLPNQPQHF. CDR3 in DNA: TGTGCCAGCACCCTGCCGAATCAGCCCCAGCATTTT.

This clonotype was counted many times. CDR3 amino acids: CASSLQGWYEQYF. The DNA for the CDR3 is TGTGCCAGCAGCCTACAGGGGTGGTACGAGCAGTACTTC. This chain uses TRBV7-2 with TRBJ2-7; TRBD1 matches at 7 bases. Germline CDR1 SGHTA, CDR2 FQGNSA. The length of the CDR3 is 13 residues. The V and J ends lost 5 bases and 4 bases, in that order; junction bases with no gene match: 5.

This clonotype has at least ten counts. The chain combines TRBV10-3 with TRBJ2-7, with TRBD2 matching over 12 bases. The trim removed 6 bases at V and 1 base at J, leaving 4 bases unmatched. This CDR3 is 15 amino acids long. Germline CDR1 reads ENHRY; CDR2 reads SYGVKD. CDR3 sequence (DNA): TGTGCCATCAGCCCCGGACTAGCGGGATCCTACGAGCAGTACTTC. It specifies CAISPGLAGSYEQYF.

This clonotype has a count of ten or more. This rearrangement joins TRBV20-1 to TRBJ1-1; D is undetermined. The germline V and J ends were trimmed by 4 bases and 8 bases, with 14 bases remaining between them. Per the germline V gene, CDR1 is DFQATT and CDR2 is SNEGSKA (reference sequence). The CDR3 has 12 amino acids. Written as DNA, the CDR3 is TGCAGTGCTATTCTGGCAGGCCTGGAAGCTTTCTTT. This codes for CSAILAGLEAFF.

The sample holds many counts of this clonotype. This chain connects TRBV29-1 to TRBJ2-1, with D unclear. Germline CDR1 is SQVTM and CDR2 is ANQGSEA. This CDR3 is 11 amino acids long. V was cut by 3 bases and J by 10 bases, with 10 bases left in between. This CDR3 is CSVEFGLEQFF. DNA of the CDR3: TGCAGCGTTGAGTTTGGTCTAGAGCAGTTCTTC.

The chain employs TRBV2 and TRBJ1-2, with D unclear. Trimming removed 1 base from V and 12 bases from J, with 18 bases in between. Germline V gene sequence: CDR1 SNHLY, CDR2 FYNNEI. The CDR3 is 14 residues long. As DNA, the CDR3 is TGTGCCAGCAGTGAAGGTCGGACGGACTATGGACACACCTTC. The encoded protein is CASSEGRTDYGHTF.

There are many counts of this clonotype. This chain uses TRBV29-1 with TRBJ2-1; 7 bases match TRBD2. J lost 5 bases, V lost 1 base, and 8 bases had no gene match. Germline CDR1 and CDR2: SQVTM and ANQGSEA. The CDR3 length is 15 residues. The CDR3 is CSVEGPLADNNEQFF. The CDR3 DNA reads TGCAGCGTTGAAGGTCCGCTAGCGGATAACAATGAGCAGTTCTTC.

The table lists this clonotype with many counts. The chain combines TRBV7-9 with TRBJ1-2; TRBD1 matches at 11 bases. Losses at the gene ends were 5 bases for V and 4 bases for J; bases not matched to a gene: 15. From germline, CDR1 is SEHNR and CDR2 FQNEAQ (reference sequence). The CDR3 consists of 18 residues. CDR3 nucleotides: TGTGCCAGCAGCCCCTACAGGACAGGGGGCCCTGGGAGCTATGGCTACACCTTC. This gives the protein CASSPYRTGGPGSYGYTF.

This clonotype was recorded at least ten times. This sequence joins TRBV5-1 and TRBJ2-7; 7 bases are shared with TRBD2. CDR3 size: 15 residues. Germline assignment: CDR1 SGHRS and CDR2 YFSETQ. V was pared by 2 bases and J by 5 bases, with 10 bases of the junction left unmatched. The CDR3 here is CASSLSGTGGDEQYF. In DNA form, the CDR3 reads TGCGCCAGCAGCTTAAGCGGGACCGGAGGAGACGAGCAGTACTTC.

At least ten counts were recorded for this clonotype. The rearrangement uses TRBV28 and TRBJ2-7; no reliable D call. V was trimmed by 4 bases and J by 3 bases, leaving 16 bases between them. Germline CDR1 reads MDHEN; CDR2 reads SYDVKM. The CDR3 extends over 15 amino acids. In nucleotides, the CDR3 is TGTGCCAGCAGTTCCCCTTTCTCCATAAACTACGAGCAGTACTTC. Translated: CASSSPFSINYEQYF.

This clonotype was seen many times. The chain has TRBV9 and TRBJ2-5, with TRBD2 identical over 10 bases. This CDR3 region has 16 residues. With V trimmed by 4 bases and J by 3 bases, 9 bases remained unmatched. The germline V gene encodes CDR1 SGDLS and CDR2 YYNGEE. CDR3 loop: CASSRGELAGKETQYF. In DNA, the CDR3 is TGTGCCAGCAGCAGAGGGGAACTAGCGGGGAAAGAGACCCAGTACTTC.

This clonotype was seen many times. The rearrangement joins TRBV3-1 to TRBJ2-7, with TRBD1 matching over 9 bases. J lost 4 bases, V lost 5 bases, and 6 bases had no gene match. This CDR3 comprises 14 residues. Germline CDR1 reads LGHDT; CDR2 reads YNNKEL (reference sequence). DNA of the CDR3: TGTGCCAGCAGCGCCGGGACAGGGAGATACGAGCAGTACTTC. This codes for CASSAGTGRYEQYF.

Judged by abundance, this clonotype is medium-sized. The chain has TRBV10-3 and TRBJ2-3, with 8 bases lining up with TRBD2. The germline V gene encodes CDR1 ENHRY and CDR2 SYGVKD. With 10 bases clipped from V and 8 bases from J, the junction kept 8 bases outside the gene matches. The CDR3 sequence is 12 residues long. The CDR3 is CATGLGEGTQYF. CDR3 bases: TGTGCCACGGGACTAGGAGAAGGTACGCAGTATTTT.

This clonotype counts as medium-sized. Here the CDR3 reads CASSEGPLGFQETQYF. In nucleotides, the CDR3 is TGTGCCAGCAGTGAAGGGCCCCTCGGATTCCAAGAGACCCAGTACTTC. The rearrangement uses TRBV6-1 and TRBJ2-5, with unresolved D. Deletions cut 1 base from V and 1 base from J, with 13 bases between. Germline V CDR1 and CDR2: MNHNS, SASEGT. The CDR3 runs 16 residues.

This clonotype was recorded at least ten times. The rearrangement joins TRBV7-2 to TRBJ1-1; 7 bases match TRBD1. V lost 0 bases, J lost 7 bases, and 5 bases stayed unmatched. The CDR3 is 14 residues long. Germline loops: CDR1 SGHTA, CDR2 FQGNSA. In DNA, the CDR3 is TGTGCCAGCAGCTTAGCTCAGGGGGGGTTTGAAGCTTTCTTT. Translation: CASSLAQGGFEAFF.

This clonotype appeared many times. The V and J genes are TRBV5-1 and TRBJ2-3; 7 bases are a match to TRBD2. The CDR3 sequence is 16 residues long. Germline V gene data show CDR1 as SGHRS and CDR2 as YFSETQ. V trimming: 0 bases; J trimming: 7 bases; junction bases outside the gene matches: 11. DNA for the CDR3: TGCGCCAGCAGCTTGGCCCAAGGCGGGAGAACGAATACGCAGTATTTT. It encodes CASSLAQGGRTNTQYF.

This clonotype was seen at least ten times. The rearrangement joins TRBV4-3 to TRBJ1-4; 7 nucleotides agree with TRBD1. Germline assignment: CDR1 LGHNA and CDR2 YSLEER. V was clipped by 0 bases and J by 7 bases; unmatched bases: 14. The CDR3 is 18 residues long. CDR3 protein: CASSQEPLGGQSVEKLFF. As DNA, the CDR3 is TGCGCCAGCAGCCAAGAGCCCTTGGGGGGACAGTCGGTTGAAAAACTGTTTTTT.